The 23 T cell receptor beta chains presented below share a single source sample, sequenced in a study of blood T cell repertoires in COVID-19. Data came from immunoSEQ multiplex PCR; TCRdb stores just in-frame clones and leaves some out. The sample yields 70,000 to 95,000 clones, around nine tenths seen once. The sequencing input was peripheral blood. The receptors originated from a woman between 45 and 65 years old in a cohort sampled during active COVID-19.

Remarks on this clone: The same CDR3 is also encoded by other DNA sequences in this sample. The chain's CDR3 is CASSLRTDNQPQHF. The CDR3 DNA is TGTGCCAGCAGCTTGAGGACAGATAATCAGCCCCAGCATTTT. The chain recombines TRBV5-5 with TRBJ1-5, with a weak D call TRBD1 (6 bases). Germline CDR1 SGHKS, CDR2 YYEKEE (reference sequence). This CDR3 contains 14 residues. Trimming stripped 1 base from V and 4 bases from J, with 9 bases between.

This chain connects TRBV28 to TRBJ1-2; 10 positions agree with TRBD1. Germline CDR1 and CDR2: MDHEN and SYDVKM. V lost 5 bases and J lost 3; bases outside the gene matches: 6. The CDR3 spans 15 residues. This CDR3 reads CASSPRTGGYYGYTF. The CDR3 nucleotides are TGTGCCAGCAGTCCCCGGACAGGGGGGTACTATGGCTACACCTTC.

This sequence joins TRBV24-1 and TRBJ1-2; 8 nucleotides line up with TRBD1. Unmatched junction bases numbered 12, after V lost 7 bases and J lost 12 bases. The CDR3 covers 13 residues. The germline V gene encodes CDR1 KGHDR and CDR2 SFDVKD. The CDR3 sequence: CATRLDRGRGDTF. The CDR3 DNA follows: TGTGCCACCAGATTAGACAGGGGCCGTGGGGACACCTTC.

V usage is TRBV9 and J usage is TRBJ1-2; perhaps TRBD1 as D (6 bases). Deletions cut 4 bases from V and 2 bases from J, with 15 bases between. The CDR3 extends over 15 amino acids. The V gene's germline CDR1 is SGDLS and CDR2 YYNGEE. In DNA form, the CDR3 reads TGTGCCAGCAGCCCCGCGGGGGCAGCCAACTATGGCTACACCTTC. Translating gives CASSPAGAANYGYTF.

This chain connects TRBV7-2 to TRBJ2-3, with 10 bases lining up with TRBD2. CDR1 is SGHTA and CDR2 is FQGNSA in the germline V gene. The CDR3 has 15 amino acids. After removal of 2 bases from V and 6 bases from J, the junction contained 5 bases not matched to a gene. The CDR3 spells CASSLQAGGSDTQYF. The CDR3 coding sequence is TGTGCCAGCAGCTTACAAGCGGGAGGGTCGGATACGCAGTATTTT.

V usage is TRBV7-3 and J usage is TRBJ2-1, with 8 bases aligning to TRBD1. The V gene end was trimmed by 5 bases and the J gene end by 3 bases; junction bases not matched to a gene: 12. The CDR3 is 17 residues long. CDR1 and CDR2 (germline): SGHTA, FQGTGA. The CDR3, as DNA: TGTGCCAGCAGCCTTGCAGGGGGCCCGAACAACTACAATGAGCAGTTCTTC. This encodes CASSLAGGPNNYNEQFF. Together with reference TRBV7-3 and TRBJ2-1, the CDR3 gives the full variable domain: GAGVSQTPSNKVTEKGKYVELRCDPISGHTALYWYRQSLGQGPEFLIYFQGTGAADDSGLPNDRFFAVRPEGSVSTLKIQRTERGDSAVYLCASSLAGGPNNYNEQFFGPGTRLTVL.

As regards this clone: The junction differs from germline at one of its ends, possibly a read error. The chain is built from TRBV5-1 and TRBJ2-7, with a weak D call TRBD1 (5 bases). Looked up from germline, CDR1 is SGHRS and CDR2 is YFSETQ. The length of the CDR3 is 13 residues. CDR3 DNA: TGCGCCAGCAGCCCGGCTGACAGAAGCCTTAAGAACTTC. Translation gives CASSPADRSLKNF. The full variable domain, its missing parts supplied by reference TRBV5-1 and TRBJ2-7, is KAGVTQTPRYLIKTRGQQVTLSCSPISGHRSVSWYQQTPGQGLQFLFEYFSETQRNKGNFPGRFSGRQFSNSRSEMNVSTLELGDSALYLCASSPADRSLKNFGPGTRLTVT.

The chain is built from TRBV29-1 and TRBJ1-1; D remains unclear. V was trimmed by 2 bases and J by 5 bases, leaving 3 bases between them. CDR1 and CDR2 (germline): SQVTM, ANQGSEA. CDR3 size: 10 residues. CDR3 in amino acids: CSVEQTEAFF. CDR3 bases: TGCAGCGTTGAACAGACTGAAGCTTTCTTT.

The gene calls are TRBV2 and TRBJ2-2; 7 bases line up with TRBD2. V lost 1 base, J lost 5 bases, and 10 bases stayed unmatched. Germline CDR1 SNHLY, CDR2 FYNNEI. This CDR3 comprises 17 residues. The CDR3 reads CASSEVSAGRDTGELFF. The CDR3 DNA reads TGTGCCAGCAGTGAAGTTTCGGCAGGGAGGGATACCGGGGAGCTGTTTTTT.

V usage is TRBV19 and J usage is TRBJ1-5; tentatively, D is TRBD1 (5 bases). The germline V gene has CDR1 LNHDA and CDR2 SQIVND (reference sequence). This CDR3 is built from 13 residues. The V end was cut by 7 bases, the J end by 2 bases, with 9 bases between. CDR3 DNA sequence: TGTGCCAGTACGCAGGGTGGCAATCAGCCCCAGCATTTT. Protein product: CASTQGGNQPQHF.

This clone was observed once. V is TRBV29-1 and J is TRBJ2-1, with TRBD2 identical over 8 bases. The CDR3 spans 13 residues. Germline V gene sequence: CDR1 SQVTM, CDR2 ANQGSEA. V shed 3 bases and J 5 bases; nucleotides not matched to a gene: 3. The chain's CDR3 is CSVDWGLDNEQFF. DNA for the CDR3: TGCAGCGTTGATTGGGGACTAGACAATGAGCAGTTCTTC.

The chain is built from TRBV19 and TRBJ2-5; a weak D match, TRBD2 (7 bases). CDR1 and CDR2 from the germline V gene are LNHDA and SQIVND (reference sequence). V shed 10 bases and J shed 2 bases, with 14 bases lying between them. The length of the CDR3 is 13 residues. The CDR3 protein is CATRGGGQETQYF. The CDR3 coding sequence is TGTGCCACCCGCGGGGGCGGTCAAGAGACCCAGTACTTC. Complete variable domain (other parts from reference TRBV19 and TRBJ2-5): DGGITQSPKYLFRKEGQNVTLSCEQNLNHDAMYWYRQDPGQGLRLIYYSQIVNDFQKGDIAEGYSVSREKKESFPLTVTSAQKNPTAFYLCATRGGGQETQYFGPGTRLLVL.

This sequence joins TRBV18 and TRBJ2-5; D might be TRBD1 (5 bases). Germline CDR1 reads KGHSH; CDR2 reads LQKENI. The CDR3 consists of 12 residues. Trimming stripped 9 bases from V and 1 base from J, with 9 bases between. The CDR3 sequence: CASQGPQETQYF. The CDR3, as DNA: TGTGCCAGTCAGGGTCCCCAAGAGACCCAGTACTTC.

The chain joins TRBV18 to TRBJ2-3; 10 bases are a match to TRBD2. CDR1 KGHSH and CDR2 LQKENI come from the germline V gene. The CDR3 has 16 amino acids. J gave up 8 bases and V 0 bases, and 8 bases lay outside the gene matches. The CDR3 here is CASSPPSASGGLTQYF. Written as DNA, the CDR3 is TGTGCCAGCTCACCACCATCGGCTAGCGGGGGACTTACGCAGTATTTT.

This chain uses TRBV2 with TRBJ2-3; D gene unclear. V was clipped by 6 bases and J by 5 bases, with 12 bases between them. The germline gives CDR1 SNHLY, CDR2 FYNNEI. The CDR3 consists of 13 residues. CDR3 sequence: CASSNLYGDTQYF. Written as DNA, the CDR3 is TGTGCCAGCAGCAACCTATATGGAGATACGCAGTATTTT.

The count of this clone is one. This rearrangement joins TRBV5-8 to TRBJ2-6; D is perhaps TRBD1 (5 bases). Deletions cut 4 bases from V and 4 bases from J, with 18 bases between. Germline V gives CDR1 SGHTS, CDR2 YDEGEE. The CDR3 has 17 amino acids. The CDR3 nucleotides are TGTGCCAGCAGCCGAACTTTTGGGGCGGCCGGGGCCAACGTCCTGACTTTC. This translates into CASSRTFGAAGANVLTF.

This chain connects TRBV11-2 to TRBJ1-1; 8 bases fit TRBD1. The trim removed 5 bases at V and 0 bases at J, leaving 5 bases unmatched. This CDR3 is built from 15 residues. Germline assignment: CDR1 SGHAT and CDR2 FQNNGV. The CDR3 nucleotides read TGTGCCAGCAGCCCGAGACAGGGGATGAACACTGAAGCTTTCTTT. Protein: CASSPRQGMNTEAFF.

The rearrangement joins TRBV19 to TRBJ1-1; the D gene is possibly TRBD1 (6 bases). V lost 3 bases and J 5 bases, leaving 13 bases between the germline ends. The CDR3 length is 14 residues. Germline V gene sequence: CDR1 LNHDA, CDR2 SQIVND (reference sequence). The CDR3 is CASSMQGLATEAFF. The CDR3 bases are TGTGCCAGTAGTATGCAGGGGTTAGCAACTGAAGCTTTCTTT.

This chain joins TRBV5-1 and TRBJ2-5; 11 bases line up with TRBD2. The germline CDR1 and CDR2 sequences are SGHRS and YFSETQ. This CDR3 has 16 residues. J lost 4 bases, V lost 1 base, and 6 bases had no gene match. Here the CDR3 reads CASSLYELAGAETQYF. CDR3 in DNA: TGCGCCAGCAGCTTGTATGAACTAGCGGGAGCAGAGACCCAGTACTTC.

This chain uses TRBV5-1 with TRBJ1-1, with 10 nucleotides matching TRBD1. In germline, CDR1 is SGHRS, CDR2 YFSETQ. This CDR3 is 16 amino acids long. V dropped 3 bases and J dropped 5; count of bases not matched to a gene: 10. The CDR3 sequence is CASSWTTGGLGTEAFF. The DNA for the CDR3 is TGCGCCAGCAGCTGGACGACAGGGGGCTTGGGTACTGAAGCTTTCTTT.

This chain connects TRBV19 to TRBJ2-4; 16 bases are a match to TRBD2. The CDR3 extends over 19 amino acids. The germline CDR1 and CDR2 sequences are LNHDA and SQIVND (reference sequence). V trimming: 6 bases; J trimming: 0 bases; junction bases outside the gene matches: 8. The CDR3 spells CASSQGLAGGYGAKNIQYF. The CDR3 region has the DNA TGTGCCAGTAGCCAGGGACTAGCGGGAGGGTATGGAGCCAAAAACATTCAGTACTTC.

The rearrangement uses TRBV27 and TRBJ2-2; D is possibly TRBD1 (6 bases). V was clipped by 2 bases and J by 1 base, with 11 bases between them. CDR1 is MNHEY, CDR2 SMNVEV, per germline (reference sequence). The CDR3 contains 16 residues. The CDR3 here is CASSLGTGWNTGELFF. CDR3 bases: TGTGCCAGCAGTTTAGGAACAGGGTGGAACACCGGGGAGCTGTTTTTT.

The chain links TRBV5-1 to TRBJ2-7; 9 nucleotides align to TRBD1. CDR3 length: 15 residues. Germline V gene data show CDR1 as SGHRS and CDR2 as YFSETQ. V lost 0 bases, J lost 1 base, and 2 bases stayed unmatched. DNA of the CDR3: TGCGCCAGCAGCTTGGCACAGGGGGCTTCCTACGAGCAGTACTTC. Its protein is CASSLAQGASYEQYF.